A single count supports the clone carrying this T cell receptor (beta chain). This sample was taken from a study of blood T cell repertoires in COVID-19. At the level of the study: Acute and convalescent COVID-19 specimens originated in the United States, Italy and Spain. T cells, B-cell-depleted T cells, or PBMCs supplied cDNA or gDNA.

In the authors' methods: Reference gene primer amplification gave estimated nucleated cell counts. Assay used: immunoSEQ multiplex PCR; TCRdb lists only in-frame clones, some missing. For V, J and clone size, that table is used; D and trimming come from the DNA. The data show nearly 60,000 clones, around 87% seen once. The receptor's source is a man in his sixties with active COVID-19. The sequenced sample was peripheral blood.

In DNA form, the CDR3 reads TGTGCCAGCAGCTTAGAGGGTACGGGAGTGAGGGAGCAGTTCTTC. Amino acids: CASSLEGTGVREQFF. The chain recombines TRBV7-2 with TRBJ2-1; D is perhaps TRBD2 (6 bases). V was trimmed by 1 base and J by 10 bases, leaving 17 bases between them. This CDR3 has 15 amino acids. Per the germline V gene, CDR1 is SGHTA and CDR2 is FQGNSA.